The clone carrying this T cell receptor (beta chain) turned up a few times. This specimen comes from a study of blood T cell repertoires in COVID-19. At the level of the study: The study drew acute and convalescent COVID-19 samples from the United States, Italy and Spain. T cells, B-cell-depleted T cells, or PBMCs supplied cDNA or gDNA.

As originally analysed: Estimated nucleated cell counts came from reference gene primer amplification. The repertoire was sequenced with immunoSEQ multiplex PCR; TCRdb's copy has only in-frame clones and lacks some. The V and J calls and the clone size are those of that table, but D and trimming were determined from the DNA. The sample shows 150,000 to 250,000 clones, almost 85% of them seen only once. There are 15 residues in the CDR3. V lost 6 bases and J lost 8; bases outside the gene matches: 12. CDR1 and CDR2 (germline): SGHRS, YFSETQ. The sequenced material came from peripheral blood. The J gene is TRBJ2-1, the V gene TRBV5-1; 9 bases agree with TRBD1. This TCR came from a human donor with acute or convalescent COVID-19. The donor label of this sample is uncertain. The CDR3 loop reads CASTHGTGKSDEQFF. CDR3 nucleotides: TGCGCCAGCACACATGGGACAGGGAAATCGGATGAGCAGTTCTTC.